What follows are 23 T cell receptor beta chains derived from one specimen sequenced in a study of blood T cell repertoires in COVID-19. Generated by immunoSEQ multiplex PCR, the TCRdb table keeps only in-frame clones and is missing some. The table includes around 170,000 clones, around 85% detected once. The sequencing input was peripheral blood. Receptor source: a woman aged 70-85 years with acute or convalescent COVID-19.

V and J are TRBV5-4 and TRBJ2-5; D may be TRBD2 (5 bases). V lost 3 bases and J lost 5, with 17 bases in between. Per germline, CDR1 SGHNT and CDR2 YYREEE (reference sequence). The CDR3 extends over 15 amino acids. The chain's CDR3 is CASSSHGGMMETQYF. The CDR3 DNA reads TGTGCCAGCAGCTCCCACGGAGGAATGATGGAGACCCAGTACTTC.

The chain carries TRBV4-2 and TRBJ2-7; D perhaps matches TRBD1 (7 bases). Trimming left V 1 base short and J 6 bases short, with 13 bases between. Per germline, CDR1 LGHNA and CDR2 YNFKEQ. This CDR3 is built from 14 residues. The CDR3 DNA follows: TGTGCCAGCAGCCAAGGCAGGGGGGAGAGCGAGCAGTACTTC. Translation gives CASSQGRGESEQYF.

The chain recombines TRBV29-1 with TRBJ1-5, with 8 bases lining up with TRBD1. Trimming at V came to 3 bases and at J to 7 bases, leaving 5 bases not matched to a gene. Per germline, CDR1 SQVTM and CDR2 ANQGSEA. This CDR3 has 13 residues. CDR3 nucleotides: TGCAGCGTTGACTCAGGGGGCCGCCAGCCCCAGCATTTT. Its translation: CSVDSGGRQPQHF.

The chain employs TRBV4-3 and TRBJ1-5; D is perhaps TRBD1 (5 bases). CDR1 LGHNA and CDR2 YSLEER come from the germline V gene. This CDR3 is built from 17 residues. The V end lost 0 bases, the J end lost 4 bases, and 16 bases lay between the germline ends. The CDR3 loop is CASSQDLGAWGNQPQHF. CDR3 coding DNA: TGCGCCAGCAGCCAAGATCTAGGGGCCTGGGGAAATCAGCCCCAGCATTTT.

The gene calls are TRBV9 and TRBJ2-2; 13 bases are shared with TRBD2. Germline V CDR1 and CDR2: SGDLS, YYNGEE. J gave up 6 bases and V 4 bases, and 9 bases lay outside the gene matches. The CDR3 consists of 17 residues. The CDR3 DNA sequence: TGTGCCAGCAGCCCTGGTGGACTAGCGGGAGTTGCCGGGGAGCTGTTTTTT. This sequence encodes CASSPGGLAGVAGELFF.

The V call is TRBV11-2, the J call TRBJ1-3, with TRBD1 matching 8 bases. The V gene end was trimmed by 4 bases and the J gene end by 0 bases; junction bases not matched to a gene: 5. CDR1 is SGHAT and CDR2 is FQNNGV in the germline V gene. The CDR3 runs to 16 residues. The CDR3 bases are TGTGCCAGCAGCTGGGACAGGCTAAACTCTGGAAACACCATATATTTT. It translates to CASSWDRLNSGNTIYF.

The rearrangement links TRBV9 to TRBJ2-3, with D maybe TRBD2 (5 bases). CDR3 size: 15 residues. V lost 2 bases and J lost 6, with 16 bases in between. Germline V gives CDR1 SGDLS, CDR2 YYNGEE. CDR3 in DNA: TGTGCCAGCAGCGTTCGGAACGGGATAGCGGATACGCAGTATTTT. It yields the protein CASSVRNGIADTQYF.

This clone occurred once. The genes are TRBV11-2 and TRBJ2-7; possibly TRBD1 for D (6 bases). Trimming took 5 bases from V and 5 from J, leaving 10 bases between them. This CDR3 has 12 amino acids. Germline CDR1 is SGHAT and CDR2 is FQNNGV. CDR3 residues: CASSRQVDEQYF. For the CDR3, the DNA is TGTGCCAGCAGCCGACAGGTGGACGAGCAGTACTTC. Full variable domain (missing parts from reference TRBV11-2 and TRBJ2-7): EAGVAQSPRYKIIEKRQSVAFWCNPISGHATLYWYQQILGQGPKLLIQFQNNGVVDDSQLPKDRFSAERLKGVDSTLKIQPAKLEDSAVYLCASSRQVDEQYFGPGTRLTVT.

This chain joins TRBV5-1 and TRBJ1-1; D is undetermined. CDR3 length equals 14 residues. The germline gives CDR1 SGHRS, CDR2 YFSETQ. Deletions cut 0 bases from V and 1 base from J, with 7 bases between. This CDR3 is CASSLVPENTEAFF. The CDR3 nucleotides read TGCGCCAGCAGCTTGGTCCCAGAGAACACTGAAGCTTTCTTT.

This CDR3 reads CASSWALRGGEKLFF. CDR3 in DNA: TGTGCCAGCAGTTGGGCTTTAAGGGGCGGTGAAAAACTGTTTTTT. The V call is TRBV2, the J call TRBJ1-4; tentatively, D is TRBD1 (5 bases). Germline CDR1 is SNHLY and CDR2 is FYNNEI. V was shortened by 5 bases and J by 7 bases, with 17 bases between the two germline ends. There are 15 residues in the CDR3. Using reference TRBV2 and TRBJ1-4 for the parts outside the CDR3, the full variable domain is EPEVTQTPSHQVTQMGQEVILRCVPISNHLYFYWYRQILGQKVEFLVSFYNNEISEKSEIFDDQFSVERPDGSNFTLKIRSTKLEDSAMYFCASSWALRGGEKLFFGSGTQLSVL.

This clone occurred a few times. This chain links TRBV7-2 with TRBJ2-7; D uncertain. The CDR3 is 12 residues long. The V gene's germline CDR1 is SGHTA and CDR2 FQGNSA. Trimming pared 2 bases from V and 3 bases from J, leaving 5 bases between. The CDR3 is CASSLNNYEQYF. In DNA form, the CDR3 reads TGTGCCAGCAGCTTAAACAACTACGAGCAGTACTTC.

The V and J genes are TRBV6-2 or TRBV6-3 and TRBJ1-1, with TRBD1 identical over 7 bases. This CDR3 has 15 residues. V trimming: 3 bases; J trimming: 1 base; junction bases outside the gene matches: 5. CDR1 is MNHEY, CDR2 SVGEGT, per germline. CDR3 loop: CASSYRGHGNTEAFF. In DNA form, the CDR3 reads TGTGCCAGCAGTTATAGGGGGCACGGGAACACTGAAGCTTTCTTT.

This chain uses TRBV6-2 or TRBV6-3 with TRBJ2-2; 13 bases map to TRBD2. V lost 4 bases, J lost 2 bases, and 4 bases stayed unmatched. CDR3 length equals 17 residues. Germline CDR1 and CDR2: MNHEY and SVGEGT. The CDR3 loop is CASSFGLAGANTGELFF. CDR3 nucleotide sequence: TGTGCCAGCAGTTTCGGACTAGCGGGGGCAAACACCGGGGAGCTGTTTTTT.

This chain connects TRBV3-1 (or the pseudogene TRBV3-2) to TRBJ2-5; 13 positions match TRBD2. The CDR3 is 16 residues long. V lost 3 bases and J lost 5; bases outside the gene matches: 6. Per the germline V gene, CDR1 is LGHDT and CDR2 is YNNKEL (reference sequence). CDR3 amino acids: CASSQRLAGGGETQYF. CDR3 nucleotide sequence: TGTGCCAGCAGCCAGAGACTAGCGGGGGGAGGGGAGACCCAGTACTTC.

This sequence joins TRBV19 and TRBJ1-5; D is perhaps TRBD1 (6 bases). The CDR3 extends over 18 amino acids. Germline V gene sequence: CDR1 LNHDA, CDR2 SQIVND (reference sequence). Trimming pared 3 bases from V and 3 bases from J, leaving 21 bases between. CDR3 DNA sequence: TGTGCCAGTAGTATCAGGGGAATTGGGGGTAAAAACAATCAGCCCCAGCATTTT. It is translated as CASSIRGIGGKNNQPQHF.

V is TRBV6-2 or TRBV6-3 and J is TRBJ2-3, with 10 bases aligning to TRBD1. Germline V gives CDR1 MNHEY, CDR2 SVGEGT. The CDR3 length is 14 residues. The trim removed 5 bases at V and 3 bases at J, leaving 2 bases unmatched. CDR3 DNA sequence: TGTGCCAGCAGTCGACAGGGGGCTACAGATACGCAGTATTTT. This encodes CASSRQGATDTQYF.

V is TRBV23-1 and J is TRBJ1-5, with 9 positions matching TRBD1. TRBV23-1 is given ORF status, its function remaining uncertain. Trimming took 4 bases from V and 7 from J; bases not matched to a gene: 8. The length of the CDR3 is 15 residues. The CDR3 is CASSRTGGRRQPQHF. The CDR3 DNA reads TGCGCCAGCAGTCGCACAGGGGGCAGGCGCCAGCCCCAGCATTTT.

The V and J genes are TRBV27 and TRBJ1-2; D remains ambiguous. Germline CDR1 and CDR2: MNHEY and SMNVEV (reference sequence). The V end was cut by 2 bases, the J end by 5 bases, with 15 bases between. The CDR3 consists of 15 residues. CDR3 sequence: CASSLIGSSGYGYTF. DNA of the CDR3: TGTGCCAGCAGTTTAATCGGGAGCTCAGGATATGGCTACACCTTC.

The CDR3 loop is CASSLSLASSYEQYF. The CDR3 DNA reads TGTGCCAGCAGCTTAAGTCTAGCGAGCTCCTACGAGCAGTACTTC. This chain joins TRBV5-4 and TRBJ2-7; TRBD2 is a possible D gene (6 bases). Germline-derived CDR1 and CDR2 are SGHNT and YYREEE (reference sequence). There are 15 residues in the CDR3. V shed 2 bases and J shed 0 bases, with 12 bases lying between them.

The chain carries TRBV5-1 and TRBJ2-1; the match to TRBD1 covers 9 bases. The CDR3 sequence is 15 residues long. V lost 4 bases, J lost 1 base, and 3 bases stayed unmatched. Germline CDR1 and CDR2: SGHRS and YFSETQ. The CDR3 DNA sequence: TGCGCCAGCAGCGGAGGACAGGGGTCCTACAATGAGCAGTTCTTC. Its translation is CASSGGQGSYNEQFF. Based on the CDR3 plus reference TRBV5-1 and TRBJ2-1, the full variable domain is KAGVTQTPRYLIKTRGQQVTLSCSPISGHRSVSWYQQTPGQGLQFLFEYFSETQRNKGNFPGRFSGRQFSNSRSEMNVSTLELGDSALYLCASSGGQGSYNEQFFGPGTRLTVL.

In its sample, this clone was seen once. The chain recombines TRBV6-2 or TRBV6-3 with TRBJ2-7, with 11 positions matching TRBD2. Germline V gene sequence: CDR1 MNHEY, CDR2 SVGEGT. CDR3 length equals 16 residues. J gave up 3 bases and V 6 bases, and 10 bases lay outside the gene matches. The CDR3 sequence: CASSRLGLAENYEQYF. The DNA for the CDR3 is TGTGCCAGCAGCCGACTGGGACTAGCGGAAAACTACGAGCAGTACTTC.

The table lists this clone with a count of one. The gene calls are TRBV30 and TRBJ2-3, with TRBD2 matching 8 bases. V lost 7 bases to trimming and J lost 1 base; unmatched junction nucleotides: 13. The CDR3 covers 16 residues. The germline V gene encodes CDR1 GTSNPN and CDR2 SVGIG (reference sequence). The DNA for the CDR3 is TGTGCCTTCGGAAGCGGGACTAGTCGTGGCACAGATACGCAGTATTTT. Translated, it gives CAFGSGTSRGTDTQYF.

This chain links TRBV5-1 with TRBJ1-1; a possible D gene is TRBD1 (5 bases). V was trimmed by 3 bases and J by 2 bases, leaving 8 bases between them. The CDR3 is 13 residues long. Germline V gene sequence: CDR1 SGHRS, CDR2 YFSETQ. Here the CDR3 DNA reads TGCGCCAGCAGCTCAGGGCCAAACACTGAAGCTTTCTTT. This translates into CASSSGPNTEAFF.